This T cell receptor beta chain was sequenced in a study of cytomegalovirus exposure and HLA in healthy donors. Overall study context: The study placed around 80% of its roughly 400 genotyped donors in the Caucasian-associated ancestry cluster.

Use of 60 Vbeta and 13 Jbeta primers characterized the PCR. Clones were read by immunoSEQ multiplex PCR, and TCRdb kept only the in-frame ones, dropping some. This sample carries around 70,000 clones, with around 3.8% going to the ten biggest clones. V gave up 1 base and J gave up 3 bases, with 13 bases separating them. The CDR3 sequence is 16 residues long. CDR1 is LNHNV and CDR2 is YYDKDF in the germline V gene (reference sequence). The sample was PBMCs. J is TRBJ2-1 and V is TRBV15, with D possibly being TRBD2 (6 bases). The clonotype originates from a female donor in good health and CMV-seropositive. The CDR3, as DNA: TGTGCCACCAGCAGAGCAGCGGGTGGTGTCTACAATGAGCAGTTCTTC. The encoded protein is CATSRAAGGVYNEQFF. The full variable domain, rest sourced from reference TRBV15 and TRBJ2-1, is DAMVIQNPRYQVTQFGKPVTLSCSQTLNHNVMYWYQQKSSQAPKLLFHYYDKDFNNEADTPDNFQSRRPNTSFCFLDIRSPGLGDTAMYLCATSRAAGGVYNEQFFGPGTRLTVL.